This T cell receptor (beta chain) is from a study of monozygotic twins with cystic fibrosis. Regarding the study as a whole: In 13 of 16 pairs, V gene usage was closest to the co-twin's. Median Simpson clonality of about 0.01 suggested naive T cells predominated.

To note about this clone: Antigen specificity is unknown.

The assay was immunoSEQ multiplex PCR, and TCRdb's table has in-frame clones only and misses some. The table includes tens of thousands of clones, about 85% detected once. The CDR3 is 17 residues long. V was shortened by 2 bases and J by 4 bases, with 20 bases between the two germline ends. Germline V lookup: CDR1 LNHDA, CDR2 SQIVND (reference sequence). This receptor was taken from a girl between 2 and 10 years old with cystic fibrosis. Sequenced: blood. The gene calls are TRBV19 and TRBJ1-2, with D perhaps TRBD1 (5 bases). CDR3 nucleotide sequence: TGTGCCAGTAGTATAAGCAGGGCGCGGGCCCTCTCCTATGGCTACACCTTC. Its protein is CASSISRARALSYGYTF.